This is a list of T cell receptor beta chains from one sample in a study of cytomegalovirus exposure and HLA in healthy donors. Measured with immunoSEQ multiplex PCR; TCRdb has only the in-frame clones, and not every one. This table has roughly 150,000 clones, roughly 78% appearing once. The material sequenced was PBMCs. All receptors derive from a man aged 35-49 years in good health and CMV-seropositive. The CDR3 runs from the conserved cysteine through the conserved F or W. D genes are given only for firm matches. Rows give clone size only sometimes, using once, few, many, or a class for an expanded clone.

>NA|TRBV10-1|TRBJ2-2|TRBD1
CASSGTGGDGELFF
TGCGCCAGCAGTGGGACAGGGGGAGACGGGGAGCTGTTTTTT
>NA|TRBV10-3|TRBJ2-7|TRBD1
CAISESIIRDRGYEQYF
TGTGCCATCAGTGAGTCGATCATAAGGGACAGAGGATACGAGCAGTACTTC
>NA|TRBV30|TRBJ1-1|NA
CAWSVLVSTEAFF
TGTGCCTGGAGTGTACTTGTTTCCACTGAAGCTTTCTTT
>NA|TRBV6-1|TRBJ1-5|NA
CASSGVAATNQPQHF
TGTGCCAGCAGCGGGGTGGCAGCCACAAATCAGCCCCAGCATTTT
>NA|TRBV7-9|TRBJ2-7|TRBD2
CASTQSGKSVEQYF
TGTGCCAGCACCCAAAGCGGGAAAAGCGTCGAGCAGTACTTC
>NA|TRBV7-8|TRBJ1-5|TRBD1
CASSANRQGAQHF
TGTGCCAGCAGCGCAAACCGACAGGGGGCCCAGCATTTT
>few|TRBV7-8|TRBJ2-5|NA
CASSLISLETQYF
TGTGCCAGCAGCTTAATCTCCCTAGAGACCCAGTACTTC
>few|TRBV7-9|TRBJ2-1|TRBD1
CSSSLGRDRDHNEQFF
TGTTCCAGCAGCTTAGGTCGGGACAGGGACCACAATGAGCAGTTCTTC
>NA|TRBV5-1|TRBJ1-3|NA
CASSPSGSWRGSGNTIYF
TGCGCCAGCAGCCCCTCGGGGTCTTGGAGAGGATCTGGAAACACCATATATTTT
>NA|TRBV4-1|TRBJ2-2|TRBD2
CASSHGLAGTGELFF
TGCGCCAGCAGCCACGGACTAGCGGGAACCGGGGAGCTGTTTTTT
>few|TRBV7-9|TRBJ1-2|TRBD1
CASSFTTGGAGGYTF
TGTGCCAGCAGCTTCACGACAGGGGGCGCGGGTGGCTACACCTTC
>NA|TRBV7-8|TRBJ1-2|NA
CASSWGKGGAFGYTF
TGTGCCAGCAGCTGGGGCAAGGGGGGGGCGTTTGGCTACACCTTC
>once|TRBV30|TRBJ2-3|NA
CAWSIHLFTDTQYF
TGTGCCTGGAGCATACACCTCTTCACAGATACGCAGTATTTT
>NA|TRBV2|TRBJ1-3|NA
CASISDFSGNTIYF
TGTGCCAGCATTTCGGACTTCTCTGGAAACACCATATATTTT
>NA|TRBV9|TRBJ2-5|TRBD2
CASSRGLEETQYF
TGTGCCAGCAGCAGAGGACTAGAGGAGACCCAGTACTTC
>NA|TRBV5-4|TRBJ2-1|TRBD2
CASSLRLAGGPGEQFF
TGTGCCAGCAGCCTCAGACTAGCGGGAGGGCCAGGTGAGCAGTTCTTC
>once|TRBV11-3|TRBJ2-5|TRBD2
CASSLDSSGGLTTQYF
TGTGCCAGCAGCTTAGACTCTAGCGGGGGCCTTACGACCCAGTACTTC
>NA|TRBV6-5|TRBJ1-2|TRBD1
CASRYPGQTRYGYTF
TGTGCCAGCAGGTACCCGGGACAGACTCGGTATGGCTACACCTTC
>NA|TRBV2|TRBJ2-7|TRBD1
CASSARDRVYEQYF
TGTGCCAGCAGTGCTCGGGACAGGGTCTACGAGCAGTACTTC
>NA|TRBV25-1|TRBJ2-5|TRBD2
CASRALGGLARETQYF
TGTGCCAGCAGGGCCTTGGGGGGACTAGCCCGAGAGACCCAGTACTTC
>NA|TRBV28|TRBJ2-2|TRBD1
CASRGQYTGELFF
TGTGCCAGCAGGGGACAGTACACCGGGGAGCTGTTTTTT
>NA|TRBV2|TRBJ1-2|TRBD1
CASSEGAGGSNYGYTF
TGTGCCAGCAGTGAAGGGGCAGGGGGAAGTAACTATGGCTACACCTTC
>NA|TRBV19|TRBJ2-3|TRBD2
CASSSAGTSGTDTQYF
TGTGCCAGTAGTAGTGCCGGGACTAGCGGCACAGATACGCAGTATTTT
>NA|TRBV4-1|TRBJ2-3|TRBD2
CASSRWTSGRVPDTQYF
TGCGCCAGCAGCCGGTGGACTAGCGGGAGGGTCCCAGATACGCAGTATTTT
>NA|TRBV10-2|TRBJ2-7|NA
CASSAVGQGIVSEQYF
TGCGCCAGCAGTGCTGTAGGGCAGGGGATCGTATCCGAGCAGTACTTC
>NA|TRBV29-1|TRBJ2-7|NA
CSVRRVGYEQYF
TGCAGCGTTAGACGGGTAGGCTACGAGCAGTACTTC
>NA|TRBV5-1|TRBJ2-1|NA
CASSPNNEQFF
TGCGCCAGCAGCCCTAACAATGAGCAGTTCTTC
>NA|TRBV27|TRBJ1-4|TRBD1
CASSSSSGTGREKLFF
TGTGCCAGCAGTTCGTCCTCGGGGACAGGTCGTGAAAAACTGTTTTTT